The 15 T cell receptor beta chains in this list originate from one sample, sequenced in a study of cytomegalovirus exposure and HLA in healthy donors. Both 60 Vbeta primers and 13 Jbeta primers went into the PCR. Some clones are missing from TCRdb's copy, which holds only in-frame ones; the method was immunoSEQ multiplex PCR. The sample yields 170,000 or so clones, 80% seen once. The specimen sequenced was PBMCs. The receptors originated from a boy younger than 18 in good health and CMV-seronegative.

CDR3 in amino acids: CASSYGQGDGYTF. DNA for the CDR3: TGTGCCAGCAGTTACGGACAGGGGGATGGCTACACCTTC. The chain couples TRBV27 to TRBJ1-2; 10 bases match TRBD1. V shed 4 bases and J 6 bases; nucleotides not matched to a gene: 2. The CDR3 extends over 13 amino acids. Germline V gene lookup returns CDR1 MNHEY and CDR2 SMNVEV (reference sequence).

The chain is built from TRBV9 and TRBJ2-5, with 11 bases fitting TRBD2. Germline CDR1 SGDLS, CDR2 YYNGEE. Losses at the gene ends were 0 bases for V and 3 bases for J; bases not matched to a gene: 4. The CDR3 is 16 residues long. Here the CDR3 reads CASSVDPGLAEETQYF. The CDR3 bases are TGTGCCAGCAGCGTAGACCCGGGACTAGCGGAAGAGACCCAGTACTTC.

The chain links TRBV30 to TRBJ1-1; D gene ambiguous. This CDR3 has 14 amino acids. V gave up 1 base and J gave up 0 bases, with 9 bases separating them. Germline CDR1 and CDR2: GTSNPN and SVGIG (reference sequence). CDR3: CAWSAPGVNTEAFF. As DNA, the CDR3 is TGTGCCTGGAGTGCCCCAGGCGTGAACACTGAAGCTTTCTTT.

The J gene is TRBJ1-1, the V gene TRBV9; the D is unclear. Trimming removed 0 bases at V and 6 bases at J, with 12 bases between. The CDR3 consists of 14 residues. Germline CDR1 is SGDLS and CDR2 is YYNGEE. In nucleotides, the CDR3 is TGTGCCAGCAGCGTAGGTGCCCGGAGCGCTGAAGCTTTCTTT. This gives the protein CASSVGARSAEAFF. Full variable domain (remainder filled in from reference TRBV9 and TRBJ1-1): DSGVTQTPKHLITATGQRVTLRCSPRSGDLSVYWYQQSLDQGLQFLIQYYNGEERAKGNILERFSAQQFPDLHSELNLSSLELGDSALYFCASSVGARSAEAFFGQGTRLTVV.

V gene TRBV7-2 combines with J gene TRBJ2-5; TRBD2 matches 14 bases. V was clipped by 5 bases and J by 4 bases; unmatched bases: 6. CDR1 and CDR2 from the germline V gene are SGHTA and FQGNSA. The CDR3 consists of 16 residues. This CDR3 reads CASSRRTSGGPETQYF. CDR3 coding DNA: TGTGCCAGCAGCCGAAGGACTAGCGGGGGGCCAGAGACCCAGTACTTC.

The gene calls are TRBV27 and TRBJ2-7; D remains ambiguous. Germline values: CDR1 MNHEY, CDR2 SMNVEV (reference sequence). The CDR3 is 12 residues long. V gave up 7 bases and J gave up 3 bases, with 10 bases separating them. The CDR3 sequence is CASIGGIYEQYF. The CDR3 nucleotides read TGTGCCAGCATTGGCGGAATCTACGAGCAGTACTTC.

The rearrangement joins TRBV11-2 to TRBJ2-5, with 11 bases aligning to TRBD2. The DNA end favors TRBJ2-7, so the J call may be wrong. The CDR3 length is 17 residues. Germline V gives CDR1 SGHAT, CDR2 FQNNGV. The DNA for the CDR3 is TGTGCCAGCAGCACCCCCCTTAGCGGGAGGGGACCCTACGAGCAGTACTTC. It codes for CASSTPLSGRGPYEQYF.

This clone was picked up a small number of times. The chain employs TRBV27 and TRBJ2-7; D is ambiguous. The CDR3 contains 13 residues. V dropped 4 bases and J dropped 2 bases, with 9 bases sitting between them. CDR1 is MNHEY, CDR2 SMNVEV, per germline (reference sequence). The CDR3 DNA follows: TGTGCCAGCAGTTACCAGGCTCCCTACGAGCAGTACTTC. Translating gives CASSYQAPYEQYF.

This clone occurred a few times. The chain has TRBV7-9 and TRBJ1-4; TRBD1 matches at 7 bases. The length of the CDR3 is 13 residues. Germline-derived CDR1 and CDR2 are SEHNR and FQNEAQ (reference sequence). J was trimmed by 8 bases and V by 1 base; bases with no gene match: 1. CDR3 sequence (DNA): TGTGCCAGCAGCTTAGGACAGGGAGAAAAACTGTTTTTT. It codes for CASSLGQGEKLFF.

This clone showed up just a few times. V gene TRBV6-6 combines with J gene TRBJ2-7; 9 positions agree with TRBD1. The germline V gene has CDR1 MNHNY and CDR2 SVGAGI (reference sequence). V was pared by 2 bases and J by 5 bases, with 10 bases of the junction left unmatched. This CDR3 is built from 16 residues. The CDR3 region has the DNA TGTGCCAGCAGTTACGTCCGGACAGGGGAAGGGGACGAGCAGTACTTC. This gives the protein CASSYVRTGEGDEQYF.

V and J are TRBV9 and TRBJ2-3, with D possibly TRBD1 on 6 matching bases. This CDR3 is built from 15 residues. With 4 bases removed from V and 3 bases from J, the gap between germline ends came to 15 bases. Germline V CDR1 and CDR2: SGDLS, YYNGEE. The CDR3 nucleotides are TGTGCCAGCAGCACCTCGACAGGTTTAACAGATACGCAGTATTTT. Its protein product is CASSTSTGLTDTQYF.

This clone was recorded once. The CDR3 region has the DNA TGTGCCAGTAGTCCGGTTCTGGGCACAGATACGCAGTATTTT. This codes for CASSPVLGTDTQYF. This chain links TRBV19 with TRBJ2-3; D not resolved. Germline CDR1 and CDR2: LNHDA and SQIVND (reference sequence). V lost 5 bases and J lost 1, with 10 bases in between. The CDR3 is 14 amino acids.

This rearrangement joins TRBV29-1 to TRBJ2-7, with 9 bases matching TRBD1. The CDR3 has 14 residues. The trim removed 4 bases at V and 4 bases at J, leaving 8 bases unmatched. Germline V CDR1 and CDR2: SQVTM, ANQGSEA. Here the CDR3 reads CSVARRGQGYEQYF. CDR3 coding DNA: TGCAGCGTTGCGCGTCGGGGACAGGGATACGAGCAGTACTTC.

The J gene is TRBJ1-5, the V gene TRBV12-5; no reliable D call. CDR1 and CDR2 from the germline V gene are LGHNT and FRNRAP. The CDR3 contains 14 residues. V shed 7 bases and J shed 1 base, with 11 bases lying between them. The CDR3 coding sequence is TGTGCTAGTGTCGACGGCAGGAGCAATCAGCCCCAGCATTTT. Protein sequence: CASVDGRSNQPQHF.

This rearrangement joins TRBV7-9 to TRBJ1-6; no reliable D call. Between the trimmed V and J ends, which lost 2 bases and 13 bases, there was a span of 18 bases. The CDR3 has 15 amino acids. Per germline, CDR1 SEHNR and CDR2 FQNEAQ (reference sequence). CDR3 nucleotide sequence: TGTGCCAGCAGCTTATATCGCGCTACGGAGACCCCCCTCCACTTT. It translates to CASSLYRATETPLHF.